This T cell receptor (beta chain) was obtained from a study of shared clonotypes between healthy human individuals. The table came from immunoSEQ multiplex PCR; TCRdb's copy has only in-frame clones and leaves some out. The repertoire holds around 83,000 clones, with roughly two thirds as singletons. The material sequenced was memory CD8+ T cells sorted from blood. The subset denotes: CD45RO+ cells pooled with CCR7-negative TemRA cells. This TCR came from a man aged 25 to 40 in good health.

CDR3 amino acids: CASSLGEVGLAGINEQFF. The CDR3 nucleotides are TGTGCCAGCAGCTTAGGTGAGGTGGGACTAGCGGGGATTAATGAGCAGTTCTTC. The chain couples TRBV7-9 to TRBJ2-1, with 13 bases aligning to TRBD2. This CDR3 contains 18 residues. Per germline, CDR1 SEHNR and CDR2 FQNEAQ (reference sequence). V was clipped by 1 base and J by 7 bases; unmatched bases: 10.